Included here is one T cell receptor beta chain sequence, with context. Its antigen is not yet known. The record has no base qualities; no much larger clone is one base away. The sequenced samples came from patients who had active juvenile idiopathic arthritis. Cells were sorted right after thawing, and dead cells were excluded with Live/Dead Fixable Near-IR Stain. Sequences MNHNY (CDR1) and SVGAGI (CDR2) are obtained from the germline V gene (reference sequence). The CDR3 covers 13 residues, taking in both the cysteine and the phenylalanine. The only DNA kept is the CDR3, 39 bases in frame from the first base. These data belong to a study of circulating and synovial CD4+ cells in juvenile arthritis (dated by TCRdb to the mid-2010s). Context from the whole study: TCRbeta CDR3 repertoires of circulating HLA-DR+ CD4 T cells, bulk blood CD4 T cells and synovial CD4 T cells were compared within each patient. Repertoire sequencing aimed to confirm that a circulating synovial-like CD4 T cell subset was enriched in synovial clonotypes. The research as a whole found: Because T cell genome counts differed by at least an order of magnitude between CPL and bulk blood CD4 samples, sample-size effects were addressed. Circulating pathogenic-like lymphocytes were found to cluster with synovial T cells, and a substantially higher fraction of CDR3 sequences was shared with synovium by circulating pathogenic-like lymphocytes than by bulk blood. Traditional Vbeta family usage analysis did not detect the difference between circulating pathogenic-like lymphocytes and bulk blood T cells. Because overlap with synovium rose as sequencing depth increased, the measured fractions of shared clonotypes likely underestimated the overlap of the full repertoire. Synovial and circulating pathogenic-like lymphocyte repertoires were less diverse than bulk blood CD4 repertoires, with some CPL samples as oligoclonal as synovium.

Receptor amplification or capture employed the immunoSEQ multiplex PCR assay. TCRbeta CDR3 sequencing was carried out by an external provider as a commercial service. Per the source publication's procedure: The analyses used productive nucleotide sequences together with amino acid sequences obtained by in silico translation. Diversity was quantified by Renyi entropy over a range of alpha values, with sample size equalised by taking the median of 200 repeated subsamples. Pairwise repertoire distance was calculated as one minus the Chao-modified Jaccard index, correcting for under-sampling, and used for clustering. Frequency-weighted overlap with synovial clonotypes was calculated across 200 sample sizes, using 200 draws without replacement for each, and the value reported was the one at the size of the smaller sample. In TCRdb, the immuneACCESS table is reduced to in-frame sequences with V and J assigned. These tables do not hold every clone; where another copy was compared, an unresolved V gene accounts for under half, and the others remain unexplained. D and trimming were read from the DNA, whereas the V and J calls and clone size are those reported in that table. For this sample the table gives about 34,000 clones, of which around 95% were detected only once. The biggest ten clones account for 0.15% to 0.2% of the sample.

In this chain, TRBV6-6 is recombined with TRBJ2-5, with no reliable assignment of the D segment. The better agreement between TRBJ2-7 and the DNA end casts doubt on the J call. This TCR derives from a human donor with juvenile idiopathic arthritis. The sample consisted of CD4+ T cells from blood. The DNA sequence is TGTGCCAGCAGTTACTCTGGTTCTTACGAGCAGTACTTC. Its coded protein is CASSYSGSYEQYF.